The 16 T cell receptor beta chains below all came from one sample that was sequenced in a study of technical replicates of blood from several donors listed by TCRdb under 2017. Libraries were built with the immunoSEQ multiplex PCR assay. TCRdb limited this immuneACCESS table to in-frame rearrangements with V and J called. A share of clones is missing; checked studies link under half to unresolved V genes, and the rest is unexplained. In all, the sample holds about 89,000 clones, and around 96% of those were seen once. 0.2% to 0.3% of the sample is in the top ten clones. The sequencing sample was made of T cells isolated from PBMCs. These receptors were taken from a human donor in good health.

This clone was observed a single time. This chain joins TRBV7-9 and TRBJ2-3; possible D gene TRBD2, 6 bases. The CDR3 consists of 17 residues. Per germline, CDR1 SEHNR and CDR2 FQNEAQ (reference sequence). Trimming removed 1 base from V and 3 bases from J, with 17 bases in between. Here the CDR3 DNA reads TGTGCCAGCAGCTTAGTTGCCCTAGCGCGCAAGACAGATACGCAGTATTTT. This gives the protein CASSLVALARKTDTQYF. The entire variable domain, with the rest obtained from reference TRBV7-9 and TRBJ2-3, is as follows: DTGVSQNPRHKITKRGQNVTFRCDPISEHNRLYWYRQTLGQGPEFLTYFQNEAQLEKSRLLSDRFSAERPKGSFSTLEIQRTEQGDSAMYLCASSLVALARKTDTQYFGPGTRLTVL.

The J gene is TRBJ2-1, the V gene TRBV5-4; D is unresolved. CDR3 length equals 11 residues. The germline V and J ends were trimmed by 0 bases and 11 bases, with 6 bases remaining between them. Germline V gene lookup returns CDR1 SGHNT and CDR2 YYREEE (reference sequence). Here the CDR3 reads CASSLASQQFF. The CDR3 DNA reads as TGTGCCAGCAGCTTGGCCAGTCAGCAGTTCTTC.

This chain links TRBV28 with TRBJ1-4, with D possibly TRBD1 on 6 matching bases. Germline values: CDR1 MDHEN, CDR2 SYDVKM. V was pared by 5 bases and J by 8 bases, with 21 bases between. This CDR3 is 16 amino acids long. CDR3 protein: CASSPHRGGRGEKLFF. The CDR3 DNA is TGTGCCAGCAGTCCTCATCGGGGGGGCCGTGGGGAAAAACTGTTTTTT.

The CDR3, as DNA: TGCGCCAGCAGCTTGGAGGGGACAGACTCAGATACGCAGTATTTT. Translated, it gives CASSLEGTDSDTQYF. This chain connects TRBV5-1 to TRBJ2-3, with 7 positions matching TRBD1. This CDR3 is built from 15 residues. V lost 0 bases, J lost 4 bases, and 5 bases stayed unmatched. Per germline, CDR1 SGHRS and CDR2 YFSETQ.

This clone was seen once. The genes are TRBV19 and TRBJ2-7, with D unresolved. There are 16 residues in the CDR3. Trimming took 5 bases from V and 0 from J, leaving 17 bases between them. Germline CDR1 and CDR2: LNHDA and SQIVND (reference sequence). CDR3 loop: CASSFDISYNSYEQYF. CDR3 sequence (DNA): TGTGCCAGTAGTTTCGACATATCCTATAACTCCTACGAGCAGTACTTC.

This chain links TRBV29-1 with TRBJ1-2; TRBD1 matches at 10 bases. The CDR3 has 16 residues. V shed 7 bases and J 3 bases; nucleotides not matched to a gene: 14. Germline CDR1 reads SQVTM; CDR2 reads ANQGSEA. The CDR3 protein is CSAGPTGTGADYGYTF. Written as DNA, the CDR3 is TGCAGCGCCGGCCCGACCGGGACAGGGGCCGACTATGGCTACACCTTC.

A single count supports this clone. V usage is TRBV27 and J usage is TRBJ1-5; maybe TRBD1 (6 bases). The CDR3 has 15 residues. CDR1 and CDR2 (germline): MNHEY, SMNVEV (reference sequence). The V end was cut by 2 bases, the J end by 0 bases, with 8 bases between. In DNA form, the CDR3 reads TGTGCCAGCAGTTTAACAGGGTATAGCAATCAGCCCCAGCATTTT. Its protein product is CASSLTGYSNQPQHF.

The chain is built from TRBV7-9 and TRBJ2-3; TRBD2 agrees at 10 bases. Germline V lookup: CDR1 SEHNR, CDR2 FQNEAQ (reference sequence). Trimming took 5 bases from V and 3 from J; bases not matched to a gene: 11. The CDR3 runs 17 residues. Here the CDR3 reads CASSAYLAGASTDTQYF. As DNA, the CDR3 is TGTGCCAGCAGCGCTTACCTAGCGGGAGCATCGACAGATACGCAGTATTTT.

With respect to this clone: One end of the junction does not line up with germline, which may come from a read error. J is TRBJ2-1 and V is TRBV20-1, with 10 bases identical to TRBD2. This CDR3 region has 10 residues. Looked up from germline, CDR1 is DFQATT and CDR2 is SNEGSKA (reference sequence). The CDR3 DNA follows: TGCAGTGCTGAGCGGGAGGGCCCGATCTTC. Its protein product is CSAEREGPIF.

V and J are TRBV5-1 and TRBJ1-2; possible D gene TRBD1, 6 bases. Germline CDR1 is SGHRS and CDR2 is YFSETQ. The CDR3 covers 11 residues. V lost 3 bases to trimming and J lost 6 bases, with 6 bases between them. As DNA, the CDR3 is TGCGCCAGCAGCTCAGGGGATGGCTACACCTTC. Its translation is CASSSGDGYTF. Filled out from reference TRBV5-1 and TRBJ1-2, the complete variable domain reads KAGVTQTPRYLIKTRGQQVTLSCSPISGHRSVSWYQQTPGQGLQFLFEYFSETQRNKGNFPGRFSGRQFSNSRSEMNVSTLELGDSALYLCASSSGDGYTFGSGTRLTVV.

The V call is TRBV5-1, the J call TRBJ2-7; TRBD2 aligns across 9 bases. Per germline, CDR1 SGHRS and CDR2 YFSETQ. The CDR3 is 13 residues long. V shed 6 bases, J shed 2 bases, and the junction held 3 bases outside the gene matches. CDR3 amino acids: CASTLAGAYEQYF. The CDR3 DNA sequence: TGCGCCAGCACCTTAGCGGGGGCCTACGAGCAGTACTTC.

The CDR3 loop reads CASSTRLAGGGTGELFF. In DNA, the CDR3 is TGTGCCAGTAGTACTAGACTAGCGGGAGGGGGTACCGGGGAGCTGTTTTTT. V usage is TRBV19 and J usage is TRBJ2-2, with 14 bases matching TRBD2. The germline V gene has CDR1 LNHDA and CDR2 SQIVND (reference sequence). The CDR3 spans 17 residues. Trimming took 4 bases from V and 5 from J; bases not matched to a gene: 6.

This chain uses TRBV28 with TRBJ2-7, with D maybe TRBD2 (6 bases). Per the germline V gene, CDR1 is MDHEN and CDR2 is SYDVKM. CDR3 size: 15 residues. The germline V and J ends were trimmed by 7 bases and 3 bases, with 19 bases remaining between them. The CDR3 coding sequence is TGTGCCAGCAACCCCGGGGACTCCTTGAACTACGAGCAGTACTTC. The encoded protein is CASNPGDSLNYEQYF.

V usage is TRBV11-2 and J usage is TRBJ2-7; TRBD1 matches at 7 bases. V lost 5 bases and J lost 5; bases outside the gene matches: 15. The CDR3 is 16 amino acids. CDR1 is SGHAT and CDR2 is FQNNGV in the germline V gene. For the CDR3, the DNA is TGTGCCAGCAGCGAATACGGACGGGACAGTATCGACGAGCAGTACTTC. Translating it yields CASSEYGRDSIDEQYF.

J is TRBJ1-1 and V is TRBV28, with TRBD1 identical over 8 bases. From germline, CDR1 is MDHEN and CDR2 SYDVKM. This CDR3 comprises 14 residues. V lost 2 bases to trimming and J lost 8 bases; unmatched junction nucleotides: 7. CDR3 region: CASSLQGARSEAFF. CDR3 nucleotides: TGTGCCAGCAGTTTACAGGGGGCGAGGTCGGAAGCTTTCTTT.

The table lists this clone with a count of one. The chain employs TRBV6-5 and TRBJ1-2; TRBD1 agrees at 10 bases. Germline CDR1 MNHEY, CDR2 SVGAGI. CDR3 length equals 14 residues. The trim removed 6 bases at V and 8 bases at J, leaving 9 bases unmatched. This CDR3 is CASRTAGQGIGYTF. The CDR3 nucleotides are TGTGCCAGCAGAACGGCGGGACAGGGGATAGGCTACACCTTC.